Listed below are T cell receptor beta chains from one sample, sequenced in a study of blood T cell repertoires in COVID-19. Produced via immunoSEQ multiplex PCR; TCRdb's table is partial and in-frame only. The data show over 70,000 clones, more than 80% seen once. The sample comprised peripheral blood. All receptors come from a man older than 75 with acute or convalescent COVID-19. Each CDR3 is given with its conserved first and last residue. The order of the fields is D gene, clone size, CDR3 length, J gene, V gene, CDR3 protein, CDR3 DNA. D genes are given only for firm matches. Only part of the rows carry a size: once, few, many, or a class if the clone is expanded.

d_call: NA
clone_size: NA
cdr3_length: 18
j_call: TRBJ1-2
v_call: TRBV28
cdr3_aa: CASIPPAGQPKIGYGYTF
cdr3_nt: TGTGCCAGCATTCCCCCCGCCGGACAGCCTAAAATTGGGTATGGCTACACCTTC

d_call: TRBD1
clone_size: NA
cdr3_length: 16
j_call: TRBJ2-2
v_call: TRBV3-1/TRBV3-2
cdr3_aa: CASSRQGETNTGELFF
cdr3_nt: TGTGCCAGCAGCCGGCAGGGGGAAACGAACACCGGGGAGCTGTTTTTT

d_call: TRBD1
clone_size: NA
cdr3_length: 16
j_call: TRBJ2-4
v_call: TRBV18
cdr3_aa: CASSPLPGQGGNIQYF
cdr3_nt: TGTGCCAGCTCACCACTGCCGGGACAGGGTGGTAACATTCAGTACTTC

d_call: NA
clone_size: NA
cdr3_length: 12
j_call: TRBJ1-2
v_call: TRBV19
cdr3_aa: CASGRGPYGYTF
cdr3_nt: TGTGCCAGCGGCAGGGGCCCCTATGGCTACACCTTC

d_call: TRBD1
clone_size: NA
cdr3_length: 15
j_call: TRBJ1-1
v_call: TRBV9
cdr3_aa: CASSVGGQGYTEAFF
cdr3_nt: TGTGCCAGCAGCGTAGGGGGACAGGGTTACACTGAAGCTTTCTTT

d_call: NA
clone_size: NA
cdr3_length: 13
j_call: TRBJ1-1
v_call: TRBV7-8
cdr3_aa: CASSLRSETEAFF
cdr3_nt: TGTGCCAGCAGCTTACGGTCTGAAACTGAAGCTTTCTTT

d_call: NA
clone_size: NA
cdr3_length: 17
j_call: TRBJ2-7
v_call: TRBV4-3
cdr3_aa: CASSQDRGPTGLYEQYF
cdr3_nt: TGCGCCAGCAGCCAAGATAGGGGACCAACAGGGTTGTACGAGCAGTACTTC

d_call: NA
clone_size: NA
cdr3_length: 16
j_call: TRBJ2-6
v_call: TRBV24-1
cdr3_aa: CATSDSQFSGANVLTF
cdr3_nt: TGTGCCACCAGTGATTCGCAGTTCTCTGGGGCCAACGTCCTGACTTTC

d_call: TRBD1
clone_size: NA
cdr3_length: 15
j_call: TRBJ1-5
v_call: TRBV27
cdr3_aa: CASSRTGFSNQPQHF
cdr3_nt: TGTGCCAGCAGCCGGACAGGTTTTAGCAATCAGCCCCAGCATTTT

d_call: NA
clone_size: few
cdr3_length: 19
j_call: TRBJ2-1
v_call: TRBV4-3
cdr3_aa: CASSHELGSGASKYNEQFF
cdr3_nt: TGCGCCAGCAGCCACGAACTGGGAAGTGGGGCTAGTAAGTACAATGAGCAGTTCTTC

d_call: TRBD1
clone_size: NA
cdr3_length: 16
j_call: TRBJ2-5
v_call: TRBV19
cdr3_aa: CASSLSGTVFQETQYF
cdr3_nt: TGTGCCAGTAGTTTATCCGGGACAGTTTTTCAAGAGACCCAGTACTTC

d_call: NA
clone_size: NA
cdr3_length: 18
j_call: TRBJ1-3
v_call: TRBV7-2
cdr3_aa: CASSLTSGVPSSGNTIYF
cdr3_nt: TGTGCCAGCAGCTTAACGTCCGGGGTCCCGAGCTCTGGAAACACCATATATTTT

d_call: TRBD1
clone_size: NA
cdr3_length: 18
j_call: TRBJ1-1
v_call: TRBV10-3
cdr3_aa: CAISGDRVLHRMNTEAFF
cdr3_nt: TGTGCCATCAGTGGGGACAGGGTACTACACAGAATGAACACTGAAGCTTTCTTT

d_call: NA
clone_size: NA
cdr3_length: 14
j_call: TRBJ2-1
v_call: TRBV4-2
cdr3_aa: CASSQDPRGNEQFF
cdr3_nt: TGTGCCAGCAGCCAAGATCCACGGGGTAATGAGCAGTTCTTC

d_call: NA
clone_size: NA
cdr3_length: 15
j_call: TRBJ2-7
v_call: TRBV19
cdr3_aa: CASSYPDSGGYEQYF
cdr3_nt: TGTGCCAGTAGTTACCCGGACTCCGGCGGCTACGAGCAGTACTTC

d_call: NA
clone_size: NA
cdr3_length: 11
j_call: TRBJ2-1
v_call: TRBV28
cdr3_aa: CASRSLNEQFF
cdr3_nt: TGTGCCAGCCGGAGCCTCAATGAGCAGTTCTTC

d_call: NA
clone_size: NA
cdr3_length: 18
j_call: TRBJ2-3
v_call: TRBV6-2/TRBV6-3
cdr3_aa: CASSLTRGQLLSTDTQYF
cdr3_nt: TGTGCCAGCAGCCTCACCCGAGGACAGTTGTTGAGCACAGATACGCAGTATTTT

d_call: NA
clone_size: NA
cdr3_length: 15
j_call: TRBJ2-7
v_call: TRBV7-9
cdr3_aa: CASSLDPASSYEQYF
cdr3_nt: TGTGCCAGCAGCTTAGATCCGGCTAGCTCCTACGAGCAGTACTTC

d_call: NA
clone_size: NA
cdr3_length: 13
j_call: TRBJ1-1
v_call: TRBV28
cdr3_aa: CASVAGMNTEAFF
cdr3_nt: TGTGCCAGCGTGGCAGGGATGAACACTGAAGCTTTCTTT

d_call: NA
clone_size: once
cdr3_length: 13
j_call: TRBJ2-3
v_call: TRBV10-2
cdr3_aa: CASKQGSTDTQYF
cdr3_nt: TGCGCCAGCAAACAGGGTAGCACAGATACGCAGTATTTT

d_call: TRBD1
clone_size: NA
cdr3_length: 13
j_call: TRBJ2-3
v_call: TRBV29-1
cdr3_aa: CSVGGQGKDTQYF
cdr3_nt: TGCAGCGTTGGTGGACAGGGTAAAGATACGCAGTATTTT

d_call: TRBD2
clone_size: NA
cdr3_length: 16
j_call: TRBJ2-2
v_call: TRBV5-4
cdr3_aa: CASSSRTSGITGELFF
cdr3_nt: TGTGCCAGCAGCTCCAGGACTAGCGGGATCACCGGGGAGCTGTTTTTT

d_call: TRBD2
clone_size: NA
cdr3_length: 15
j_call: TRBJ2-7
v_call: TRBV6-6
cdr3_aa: CASSYGLAGAYEQYF
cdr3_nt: TGTGCCAGCAGTTACGGCCTGGCGGGAGCCTACGAGCAGTACTTC

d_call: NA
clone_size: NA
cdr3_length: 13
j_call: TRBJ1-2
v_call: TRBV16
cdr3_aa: CASSQSAGSGYTF
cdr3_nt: TGTGCCAGCAGCCAATCGGCCGGGAGTGGCTACACCTTC

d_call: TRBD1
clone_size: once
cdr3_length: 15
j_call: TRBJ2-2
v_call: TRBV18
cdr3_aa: CASSHYRGLNGELFF
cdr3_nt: TGTGCCAGCTCCCACTACAGGGGGCTGAACGGGGAGCTGTTTTTT

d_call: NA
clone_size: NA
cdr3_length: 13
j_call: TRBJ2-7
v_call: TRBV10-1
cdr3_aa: CASPKLQGNEQYF
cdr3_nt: TGCGCCAGCCCTAAATTACAGGGTAACGAGCAGTACTTC

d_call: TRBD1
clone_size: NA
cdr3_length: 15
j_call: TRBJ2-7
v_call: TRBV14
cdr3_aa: CASSQAGTGAYEQYF
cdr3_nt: TGTGCCAGCAGCCAAGCCGGGACAGGGGCTTACGAGCAGTACTTC

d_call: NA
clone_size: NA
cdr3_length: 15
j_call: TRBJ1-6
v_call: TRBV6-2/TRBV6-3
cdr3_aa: CASSYTKIRNSPLHF
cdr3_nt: TGTGCCAGCAGTTATACAAAGATTCGTAATTCACCCCTCCACTTT

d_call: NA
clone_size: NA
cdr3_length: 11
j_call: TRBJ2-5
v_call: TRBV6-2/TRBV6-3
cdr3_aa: CASSQGETQYF
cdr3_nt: TGTGCCAGCAGCCAGGGGGAGACCCAGTACTTC

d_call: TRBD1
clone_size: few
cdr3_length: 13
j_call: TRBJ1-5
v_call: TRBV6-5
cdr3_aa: CASKGTVNQPQHF
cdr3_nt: TGTGCCAGTAAAGGGACAGTTAATCAGCCCCAGCATTTT

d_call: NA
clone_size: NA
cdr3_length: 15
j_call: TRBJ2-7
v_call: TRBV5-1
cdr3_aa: CASSLEGEGPYEQYF
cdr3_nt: TGCGCCAGCAGCCTGGAGGGGGAGGGCCCCTACGAGCAGTACTTC

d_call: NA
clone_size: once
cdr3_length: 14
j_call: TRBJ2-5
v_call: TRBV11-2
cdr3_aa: CASSLVDTGETQYF
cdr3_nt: TGTGCCAGCAGCTTAGTTGATACGGGAGAGACCCAGTACTTC

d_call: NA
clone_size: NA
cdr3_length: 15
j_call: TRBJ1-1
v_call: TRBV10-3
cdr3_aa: CAIMGGGPEDTEAFF
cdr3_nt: TGTGCCATCATGGGGGGGGGACCGGAGGACACTGAAGCTTTCTTT

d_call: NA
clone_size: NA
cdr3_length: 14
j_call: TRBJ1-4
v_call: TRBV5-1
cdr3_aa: CASSLGQGNEKLFF
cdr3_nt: TGCGCCAGCAGCTTAGGGCAGGGAAATGAAAAACTGTTTTTT

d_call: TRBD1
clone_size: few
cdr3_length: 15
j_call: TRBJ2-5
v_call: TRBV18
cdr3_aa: CASSADRAPQETQYF
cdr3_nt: TGTGCCAGCTCAGCCGACAGGGCCCCCCAAGAGACCCAGTACTTC

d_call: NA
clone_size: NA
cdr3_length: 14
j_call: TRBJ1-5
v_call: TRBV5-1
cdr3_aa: CASSADGENQPQHF
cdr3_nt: TGCGCCAGCAGCGCGGACGGGGAGAATCAGCCCCAGCATTTT

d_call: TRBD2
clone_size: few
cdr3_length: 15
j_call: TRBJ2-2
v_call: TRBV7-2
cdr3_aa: CASSLASGRTGELFF
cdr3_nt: TGTGCCAGCAGCTTAGCTAGCGGGCGCACCGGGGAGCTGTTTTTT

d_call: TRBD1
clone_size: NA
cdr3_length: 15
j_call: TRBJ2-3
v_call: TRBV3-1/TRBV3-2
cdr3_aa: CASSQVTGITDTQYF
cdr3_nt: TGTGCCAGCAGCCAAGTGACAGGGATAACAGATACGCAGTATTTT

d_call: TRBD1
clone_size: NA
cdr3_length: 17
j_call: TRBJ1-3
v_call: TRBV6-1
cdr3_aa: CASSARGQSASGNTIYF
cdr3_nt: TGTGCCAGCAGTGCCCGGGGACAGTCCGCCTCTGGAAACACCATATATTTT

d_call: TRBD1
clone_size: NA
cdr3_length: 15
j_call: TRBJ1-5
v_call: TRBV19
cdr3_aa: CASSEGQYSNQPQHF
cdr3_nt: TGTGCCAGTAGCGAGGGACAGTATAGCAATCAGCCCCAGCATTTT

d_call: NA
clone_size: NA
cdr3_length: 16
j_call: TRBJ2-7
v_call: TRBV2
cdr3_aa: CASSEGTPITSYEQYF
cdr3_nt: TGTGCCAGCAGTGAAGGGACACCCATAACTTCCTACGAGCAGTACTTC

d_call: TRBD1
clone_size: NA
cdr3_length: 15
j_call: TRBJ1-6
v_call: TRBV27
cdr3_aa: CASSFLGQGTSPLHF
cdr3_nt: TGTGCCAGCAGTTTCCTCGGACAGGGGACTTCACCCCTCCACTTT